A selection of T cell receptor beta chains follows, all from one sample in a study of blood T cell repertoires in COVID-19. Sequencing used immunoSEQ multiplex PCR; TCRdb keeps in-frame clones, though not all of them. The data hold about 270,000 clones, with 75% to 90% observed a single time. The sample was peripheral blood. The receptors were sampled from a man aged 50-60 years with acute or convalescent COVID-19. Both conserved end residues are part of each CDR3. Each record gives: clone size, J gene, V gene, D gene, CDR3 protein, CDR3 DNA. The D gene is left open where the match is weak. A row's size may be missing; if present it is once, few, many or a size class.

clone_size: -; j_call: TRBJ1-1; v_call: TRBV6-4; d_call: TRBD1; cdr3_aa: CASSDPSDRGLGNTEAFF; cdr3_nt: TGTGCCAGCAGTGACCCCTCCGACAGGGGGCTTGGGAACACTGAAGCTTTCTTT
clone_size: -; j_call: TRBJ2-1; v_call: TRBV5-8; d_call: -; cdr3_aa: CASSLVRAVYNEQFF; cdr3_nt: TGTGCCAGCAGCTTGGTGCGAGCTGTCTACAATGAGCAGTTCTTC
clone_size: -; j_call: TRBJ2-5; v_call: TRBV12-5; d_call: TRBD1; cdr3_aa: CASGSAGGRETQYF; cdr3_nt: TGTGCTAGTGGTTCGGCAGGGGGCCGGGAGACCCAGTACTTC
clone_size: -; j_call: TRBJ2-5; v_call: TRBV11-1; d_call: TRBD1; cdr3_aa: CASSSGQPNQETQYF; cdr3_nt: TGTGCCAGCAGCTCGGGACAGCCGAATCAAGAGACCCAGTACTTC
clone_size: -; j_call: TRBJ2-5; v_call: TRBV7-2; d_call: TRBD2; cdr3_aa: CASSLTGTRYF; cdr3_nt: TGTGCCAGCAGCCTCACCGGGACTAGGTACTTC
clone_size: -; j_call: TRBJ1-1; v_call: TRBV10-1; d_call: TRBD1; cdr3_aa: CASSPQGQVNTEAFF; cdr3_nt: TGCGCCAGCAGTCCCCAAGGACAGGTGAACACTGAAGCTTTCTTT
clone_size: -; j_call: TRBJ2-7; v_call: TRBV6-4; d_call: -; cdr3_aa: CASSGGFTPYEQYF; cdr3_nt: TGTGCCAGCAGTGGAGGGTTTACCCCCTACGAGCAGTACTTC
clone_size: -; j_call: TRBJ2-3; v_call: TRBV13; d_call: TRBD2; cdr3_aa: CASSLVRGGATDTQYF; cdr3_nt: TGTGCCAGCAGCTTAGTTCGCGGGGGGGCCACAGATACGCAGTATTTT
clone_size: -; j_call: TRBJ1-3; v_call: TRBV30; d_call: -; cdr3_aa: CAWSKPVSGNTIYF; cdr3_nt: TGTGCCTGGAGTAAGCCCGTATCGGGAAACACCATATATTTT
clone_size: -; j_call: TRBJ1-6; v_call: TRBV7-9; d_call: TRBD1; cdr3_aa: CASSQGTASPLHF; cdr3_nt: TGTGCCAGCTCCCAAGGGACAGCGTCACCCCTCCACTTT
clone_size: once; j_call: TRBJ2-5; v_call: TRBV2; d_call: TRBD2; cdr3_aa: CASSDPMTSGGSRETQYF; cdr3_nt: TGTGCCAGCAGTGACCCCATGACTAGCGGGGGGTCTAGGGAGACCCAGTACTTC
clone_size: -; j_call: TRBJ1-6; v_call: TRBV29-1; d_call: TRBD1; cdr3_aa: CSVGDSSNSPLHF; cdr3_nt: TGCAGCGTTGGGGACAGCTCCAATTCACCCCTCCACTTT
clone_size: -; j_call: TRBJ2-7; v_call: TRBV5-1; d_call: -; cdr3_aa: CASSLAAGLVYEQYF; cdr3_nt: TGCGCCAGCAGCTTGGCTGCAGGTTTGGTCTACGAGCAGTACTTC
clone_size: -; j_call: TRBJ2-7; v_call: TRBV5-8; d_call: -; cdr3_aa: CASSFRGRYEQYF; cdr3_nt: TGTGCCAGCAGCTTCAGGGGACGGTACGAGCAGTACTTC
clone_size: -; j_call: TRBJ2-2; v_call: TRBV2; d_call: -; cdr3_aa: CASSVREPGELFF; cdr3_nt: TGTGCCAGCAGTGTGAGGGAACCCGGGGAGCTGTTTTTT
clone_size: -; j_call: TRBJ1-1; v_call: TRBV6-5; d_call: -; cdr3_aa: CASTRTGGAGTEAFF; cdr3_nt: TGTGCCAGCACCCGAACGGGGGGCGCGGGCACTGAAGCTTTCTTT
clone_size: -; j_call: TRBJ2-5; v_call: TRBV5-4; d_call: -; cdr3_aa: CASSPREETQYF; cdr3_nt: TGTGCCAGCAGCCCCCGGGAGGAGACCCAGTACTTC
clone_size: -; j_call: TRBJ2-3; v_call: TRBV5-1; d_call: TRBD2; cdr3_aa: CASSSRVAGITDTQYF; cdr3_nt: TGCGCCAGCAGCTCCCGGGTAGCGGGGATCACAGATACGCAGTATTTT
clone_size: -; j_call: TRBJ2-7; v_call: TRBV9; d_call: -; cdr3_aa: CASSVDMGSSYEQYF; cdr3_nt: TGTGCCAGCAGCGTAGATATGGGGAGCTCCTACGAGCAGTACTTC
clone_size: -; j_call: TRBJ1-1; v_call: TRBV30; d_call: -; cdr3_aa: CAWRGGRDTEAFF; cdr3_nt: TGTGCCTGGAGGGGGGGGCGGGACACTGAAGCTTTCTTT
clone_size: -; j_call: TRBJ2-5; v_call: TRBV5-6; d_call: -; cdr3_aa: CASSLVAEETQYF; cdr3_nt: TGTGCCAGCAGCTTGGTAGCGGAAGAGACCCAGTACTTC
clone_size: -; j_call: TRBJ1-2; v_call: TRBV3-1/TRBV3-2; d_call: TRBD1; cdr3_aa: CASSPLDRANYGYTF; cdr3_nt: TGTGCCAGCAGCCCATTGGACAGGGCAAACTATGGCTACACCTTC
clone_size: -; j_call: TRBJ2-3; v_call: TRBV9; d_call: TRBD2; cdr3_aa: CASSVVKRGGPDTQYF; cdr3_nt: TGTGCCAGCAGCGTAGTGAAGCGGGGGGGCCCAGATACGCAGTATTTT
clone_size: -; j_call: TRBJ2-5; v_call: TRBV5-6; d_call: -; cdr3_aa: CASSLGRRETQYF; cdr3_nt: TGTGCCAGCAGCTTGGGGCGGAGAGAGACCCAGTACTTC